This record looks at one T cell receptor beta chain sequence and its context. What it binds is not known. The donors comprised healthy bone marrow donors. This record belongs to a study of cytomegalovirus exposure and HLA in healthy donors. Overall study results and limits: Per published reports, the classifier diagnosed cytomegalovirus status with high specificity and sensitivity.

The primer mix had 60 Vbeta and 13 Jbeta primers. The repertoire was sequenced with immunoSEQ multiplex PCR; TCRdb's copy has only in-frame clones and lacks some. The sample yields about 62,000 clones, roughly 75% seen once. This clonotype was sampled from a man aged 60 to 69 in good health and CMV-seropositive. Material for sequencing was PBMCs.

CDR3 nucleotide sequence: TGTGCCAGCAGCTTAGCCTTCCCGGAGGGAGACTACACCTTC. The encoded protein is CASSLAFPEGDYTF. The chain has TRBV11-3 and TRBJ1-2; no firm D call. Trimming pared 1 base from V and 10 bases from J, leaving 16 bases between. The CDR3 length is 14 residues. CDR1 SGHNT and CDR2 YENEEA come from the germline V gene. Full variable domain (outside the CDR3, taken from reference TRBV11-3 and TRBJ1-2): EAGVVQSPRYKIIEKKQPVAFWCNPISGHNTLYWYLQNLGQGPELLIRYENEEAVDDSQLPKDRFSAERLKGVDSTLKIQPAELGDSAVYLCASSLAFPEGDYTFGSGTRLTVV.